Each of the 20 T cell receptor beta chains below was sequenced from the same sample in a study of T cells in Graves' hyperthyroidism and ophthalmopathy. Amplification of TCR beta CDR3 regions used RNA as the template. HTBI primers were the set used in a first-round RT-PCR of the TCR CDR3. TCRdb fed the multiplex PCR reads into MiXCR, producing one record per CDR3 protein. The sample has about 250,000 distinct CDR3 sequences; approximately 20% are singletons. The sample comprised blood. These receptor sequences come from a man younger than 45 with Graves' ophthalmopathy.

V is TRBV9 and J is TRBJ2-3; D remains unclear. The CDR3 loop spans 16 amino acids. The ends were cut back, 0 bases at V and 6 bases at J, with 17 bases in the middle. The germline gives CDR1 SGDLS, CDR2 YYNGEE. Here the CDR3 reads CASSVGRFGSSDTQYF. CDR3 sequence (DNA): TGTGCCAGCAGCGTAGGACGGTTTGGAAGTTCGGATACGCAGTATTTT.

The chain links TRBV5-1 to TRBJ2-2; 7 bases line up with TRBD2. Germline-derived CDR1 and CDR2 are SGHRS and YFSETQ. This CDR3 contains 19 residues. V was pared by 1 base and J by 1 base, with 13 bases of the junction left unmatched. The CDR3: CASSLLSGRGLGNTGELFF. CDR3 nucleotide sequence: TGCGCCAGCAGCTTGTTATCAGGGCGCGGACTAGGGAACACCGGGGAGCTGTTTTTT.

The V call is TRBV12-3 or TRBV12-4, the J call TRBJ2-2; 10 nucleotides line up with TRBD2. V was clipped by 2 bases and J by 5 bases; unmatched bases: 11. The CDR3 length is 18 residues. This CDR3 reads CASSLTPRASGRTGELFF. The CDR3 DNA sequence: TGTGCCAGCAGTTTAACCCCCAGGGCTAGCGGGAGAACCGGGGAGCTGTTTTTT.

This clonotype was detected a few times. The chain carries TRBV20-1 and TRBJ2-1; D not resolved. V shed 5 bases and J shed 10 bases, with 18 bases lying between them. Germline CDR1 DFQATT, CDR2 SNEGSKA (reference sequence). This CDR3 has 13 residues. This CDR3 reads CSAEHISEGEQFF. The CDR3 DNA follows: TGCAGTGCTGAACATATAAGTGAAGGAGAGCAGTTCTTC.

The J gene is TRBJ2-3, the V gene TRBV20-1; 9 nucleotides line up with TRBD2. The ends lost 4 bases at V and 2 bases at J; junction bases unmatched: 4. Germline V gives CDR1 DFQATT, CDR2 SNEGSKA (reference sequence). The CDR3 totals 14 residues. The CDR3 DNA sequence: TGCAGTGCTAACGCGGGAGGGAACACAGATACGCAGTATTTT. Amino acid sequence: CSANAGGNTDTQYF.

The V gene is TRBV28, the J gene TRBJ1-3, with D possibly matching TRBD1 (5 bases). The CDR3 contains 15 residues. Germline CDR1 is MDHEN and CDR2 is SYDVKM. V shed 5 bases and J shed 1 base, with 12 bases lying between them. CDR3 loop: CASSMGPISGNTIYF. The CDR3 DNA is TGTGCCAGCAGTATGGGACCGATTTCTGGAAACACCATATATTTT.

The table lists this clonotype with many counts. The V and J genes are TRBV27 and TRBJ2-1; TRBD2 agrees at 9 bases. CDR1 and CDR2 from the germline V gene are MNHEY and SMNVEV (reference sequence). This CDR3 has 15 residues. V gave up 5 bases and J gave up 8 bases; unmatched junction bases: 10. CDR3 DNA sequence: TGTGCCAGCAGTCCCTATGGGACTAGCCTCTATGAGCAGTTCTTC. The encoded protein is CASSPYGTSLYEQFF.

This clonotype was detected many times. This chain links TRBV28 with TRBJ1-2, with TRBD1 matching 8 bases. After removal of 5 bases from V and 2 bases from J, the junction contained 7 bases not matched to a gene. The germline CDR1 and CDR2 sequences are MDHEN and SYDVKM. This CDR3 region has 15 residues. CDR3 loop: CASSTTGGGNYGYTF. The CDR3 DNA follows: TGTGCCAGCAGTACTACAGGGGGGGGAAACTATGGCTACACCTTC.

The V call is TRBV27, the J call TRBJ1-2, with D maybe TRBD1 (6 bases). Germline CDR1 reads MNHEY; CDR2 reads SMNVEV (reference sequence). The CDR3 has 16 residues. Trimming shortened V by 6 bases and J by 0 bases, and 17 bases separated the two germline ends. The CDR3 sequence: CASSRTVIPTNYGYTF. The CDR3 coding sequence is TGTGCCAGCAGCCGGACAGTAATCCCGACTAACTATGGCTACACCTTC.

CDR3 bases: TGTGCCAGCAGTTTATCGGCAGGGGGGGACTATGGCTACACCTTC. This sequence encodes CASSLSAGGDYGYTF. This rearrangement joins TRBV28 to TRBJ1-2, with 7 bases matching TRBD1. V gave up 1 base and J gave up 3 bases; unmatched junction bases: 5. CDR3 length: 15 residues. Germline V CDR1 and CDR2: MDHEN, SYDVKM.

As regards this clonotype: A read error may account for a junction end that differs from germline. J is TRBJ2-3 and V is TRBV5-1; TRBD1 aligns across 7 bases. The CDR3 runs to 15 residues. From germline, CDR1 is SGHRS and CDR2 YFSETQ. The CDR3 spells CASSLGDRVADTQYF. The CDR3 DNA reads as TGTGCCAGCAGCTTGGGAGACAGGGTAGCAGATACGCAGTATTTT.

In its sample, this clonotype was seen many times. The rearrangement uses TRBV13 and TRBJ2-3; 10 nucleotides line up with TRBD2. The V gene end was trimmed by 4 bases and the J gene end by 6 bases; junction bases not matched to a gene: 4. Germline loops: CDR1 PRHDT, CDR2 FYEKMQ (reference sequence). The CDR3 contains 14 residues. The chain's CDR3 is CASSSSGSFDTQYF. The CDR3 DNA follows: TGTGCCAGCAGCTCTAGCGGGAGCTTCGATACGCAGTATTTT.

The rearrangement joins TRBV6-4 to TRBJ1-3, with D unclear. V dropped 7 bases and J dropped 1 base, with 11 bases sitting between them. Germline CDR1 is MRHNA and CDR2 is SNTAGT. The CDR3 contains 14 residues. The DNA of the CDR3 is TGTGCCAGCACCCCGGCTGGTTCTGGAAACACCATATATTTT. It yields the protein CASTPAGSGNTIYF.

Ten or more counts support this clonotype. The chain links TRBV30 to TRBJ1-2; no firm D call. Germline loops: CDR1 GTSNPN, CDR2 SVGIG (reference sequence). The ends were cut back, 4 bases at V and 7 bases at J, with 13 bases in the middle. This CDR3 spans 12 amino acids. The CDR3 loop is CAWILEGTGYTF. CDR3 sequence (DNA): TGTGCCTGGATACTAGAGGGAACTGGCTACACCTTC. The variable domain in full, with the rest retrieved from reference TRBV30 and TRBJ1-2, is SQTIHQWPATLVQPVGSPLSLECTVEGTSNPNLYWYRQAAGRGLQLLFYSVGIGQISSEVPQNLSASRPQDRQFILSSKKLLLSDSGFYLCAWILEGTGYTFGSGTRLTVV.

This clonotype was detected a few times. The genes are TRBV6-1 and TRBJ1-3; D perhaps matches TRBD1 (5 bases). V lost 5 bases and J lost 4, with 15 bases in between. Germline CDR1 is MNHNS and CDR2 is SASEGT. There are 15 residues in the CDR3. The CDR3 DNA follows: TGTGCCAGCAGTCCCGGGACGAGATTCGGAAACACCATATATTTT. The encoded protein is CASSPGTRFGNTIYF.

As regards this clonotype: A single base separates this from a much larger clone, so it may be a read error. This chain connects TRBV9 to TRBJ2-3; TRBD2 agrees at 13 bases. The CDR3 length is 16 residues. Germline lookup yields CDR1 SGDLS and CDR2 YYNGEE. The V and J ends lost 2 bases and 3 bases, in that order; junction bases with no gene match: 3. The CDR3 DNA is TGTGCCAGCAGCGTGGGACTAGCGGGAAAAACAGATACGCAGTATTTT. Translating gives CASSVGLAGKTDTQYF.

This clonotype was counted at least ten times. V usage is TRBV28 and J usage is TRBJ2-1; 10 bases match TRBD1. CDR3 length: 16 amino acids. The germline gives CDR1 MDHEN, CDR2 SYDVKM. The V gene end was trimmed by 6 bases and the J gene end by 10 bases; junction bases not matched to a gene: 15. CDR3 region: CASRGQGLPWGGEQFF. The CDR3 DNA reads TGTGCCAGCAGGGGACAGGGGCTCCCCTGGGGTGGGGAGCAGTTCTTC.

CDR3 protein: CASTPGLVAFNEQFF. The CDR3, as DNA: TGTGCCAGCACCCCAGGACTAGTAGCTTTCAATGAGCAGTTCTTC. V gene TRBV9 combines with J gene TRBJ2-1, with 7 bases identical to TRBD2. The CDR3 length is 15 residues. J was trimmed by 6 bases and V by 6 bases; bases with no gene match: 12. Germline values: CDR1 SGDLS, CDR2 YYNGEE.

This clonotype was recorded a few times. The J gene is TRBJ2-1, the V gene TRBV24-1; 11 nucleotides match TRBD2. This CDR3 has 12 amino acids. Trimming removed 4 bases from V and 15 bases from J; junction bases left unmatched: 4. The V gene's germline CDR1 is KGHDR and CDR2 SFDVKD. In DNA form, the CDR3 reads TGTGCCACCAGTGAGACTAGCGGGAAGAGGTTCTTC. It specifies CATSETSGKRFF.

This chain joins TRBV24-1 and TRBJ1-1; 9 nucleotides line up with TRBD1. Germline V lookup: CDR1 KGHDR, CDR2 SFDVKD. This CDR3 has 13 residues. With 7 bases clipped from V and 6 bases from J, the junction kept 5 bases outside the gene matches. As DNA, the CDR3 is TGTGCCACCAGCAAGCGACAGGGGGCTGAAGCTTTCTTT. Its translation: CATSKRQGAEAFF.